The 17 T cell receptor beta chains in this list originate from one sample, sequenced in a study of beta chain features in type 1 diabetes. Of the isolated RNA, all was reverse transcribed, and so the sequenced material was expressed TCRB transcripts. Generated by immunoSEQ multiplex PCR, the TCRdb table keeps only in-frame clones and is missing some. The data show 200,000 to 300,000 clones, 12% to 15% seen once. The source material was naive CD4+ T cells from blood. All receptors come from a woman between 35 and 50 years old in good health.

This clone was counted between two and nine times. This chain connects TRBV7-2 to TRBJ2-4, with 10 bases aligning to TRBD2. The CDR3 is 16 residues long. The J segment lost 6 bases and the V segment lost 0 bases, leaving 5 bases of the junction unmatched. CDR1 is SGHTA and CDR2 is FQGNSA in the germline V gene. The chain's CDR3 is CASSLAGVAGGNIQYF. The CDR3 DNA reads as TGTGCCAGCAGCTTAGCGGGGGTAGCGGGGGGAAACATTCAGTACTTC.

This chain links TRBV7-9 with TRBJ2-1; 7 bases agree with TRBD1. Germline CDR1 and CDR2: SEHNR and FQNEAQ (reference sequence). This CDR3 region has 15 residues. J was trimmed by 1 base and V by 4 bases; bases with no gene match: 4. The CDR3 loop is CASSSKGQSYNEQFF. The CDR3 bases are TGTGCCAGCAGCTCGAAGGGACAGTCCTACAATGAGCAGTTCTTC.

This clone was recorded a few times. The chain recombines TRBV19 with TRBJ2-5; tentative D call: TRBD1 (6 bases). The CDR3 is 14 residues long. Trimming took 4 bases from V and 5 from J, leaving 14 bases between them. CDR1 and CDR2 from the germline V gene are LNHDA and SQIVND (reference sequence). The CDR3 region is CASSTTGLGETQYF. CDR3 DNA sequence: TGTGCCAGTAGTACAACAGGGTTAGGCGAGACCCAGTACTTC.

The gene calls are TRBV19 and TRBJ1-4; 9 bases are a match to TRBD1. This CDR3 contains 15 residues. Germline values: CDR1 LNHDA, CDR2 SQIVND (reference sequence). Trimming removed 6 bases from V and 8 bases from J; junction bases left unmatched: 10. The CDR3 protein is CASRAPGQGREKLFF. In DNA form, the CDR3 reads TGTGCCAGTAGGGCCCCGGGACAGGGCCGAGAAAAACTGTTTTTT.

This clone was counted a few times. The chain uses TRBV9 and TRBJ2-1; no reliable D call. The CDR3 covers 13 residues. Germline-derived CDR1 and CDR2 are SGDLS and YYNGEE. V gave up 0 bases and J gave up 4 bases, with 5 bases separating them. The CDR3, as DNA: TGTGCCAGCAGCGTAGACTTTTACAATGAGCAGTTCTTC. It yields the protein CASSVDFYNEQFF.

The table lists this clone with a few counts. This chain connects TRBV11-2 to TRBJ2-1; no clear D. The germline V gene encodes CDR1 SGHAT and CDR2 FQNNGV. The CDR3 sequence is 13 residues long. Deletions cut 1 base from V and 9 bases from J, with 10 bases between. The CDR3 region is CASSLGGGGEQFF. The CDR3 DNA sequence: TGTGCCAGCAGCTTAGGTGGCGGTGGTGAGCAGTTCTTC.

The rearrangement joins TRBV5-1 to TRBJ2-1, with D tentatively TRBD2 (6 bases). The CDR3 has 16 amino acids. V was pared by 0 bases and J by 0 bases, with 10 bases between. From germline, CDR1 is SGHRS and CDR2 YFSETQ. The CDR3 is CASSLGGGFSYNEQFF. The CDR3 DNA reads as TGCGCCAGCAGCTTGGGTGGGGGGTTCTCCTACAATGAGCAGTTCTTC.

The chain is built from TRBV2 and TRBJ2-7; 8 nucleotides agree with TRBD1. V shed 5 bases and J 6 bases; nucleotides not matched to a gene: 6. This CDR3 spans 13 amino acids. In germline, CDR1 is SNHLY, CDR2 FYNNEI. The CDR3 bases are TGTGCCAGCAGTTCGACAGGGGCCGGCGAGCAGTACTTC. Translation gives CASSSTGAGEQYF.

Written as DNA, the CDR3 is TGTGCCAGCAGTACCATAGCGGTAGGCACCGGGGAGCTGTTTTTT. This sequence encodes CASSTIAVGTGELFF. J is TRBJ2-2 and V is TRBV6-9, with D possibly matching TRBD2 (6 bases). Between the trimmed V and J ends, which lost 5 bases and 4 bases, there was a span of 14 bases. The CDR3 runs to 15 residues. Germline CDR1 is MNHGY and CDR2 is SVAAGI.

This chain's CDR3 is CASSLGGTGASGANVLTF. The CDR3 coding sequence is TGTGCCAGCAGCTTAGGCGGGACAGGGGCGTCTGGGGCCAACGTCCTGACTTTC. The chain has TRBV7-6 and TRBJ2-6, with 10 bases matching TRBD1. V trimming: 1 base; J trimming: 1 base; junction bases outside the gene matches: 4. Germline CDR1 reads SGHVS; CDR2 reads FNYEAQ. This CDR3 region has 18 residues.

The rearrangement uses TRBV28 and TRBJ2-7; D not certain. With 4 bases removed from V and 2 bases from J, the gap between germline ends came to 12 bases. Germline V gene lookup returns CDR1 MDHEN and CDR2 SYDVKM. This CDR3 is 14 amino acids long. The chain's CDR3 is CASSSQPLAYEQYF. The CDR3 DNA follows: TGTGCCAGCAGTTCGCAGCCTCTAGCCTACGAGCAGTACTTC.

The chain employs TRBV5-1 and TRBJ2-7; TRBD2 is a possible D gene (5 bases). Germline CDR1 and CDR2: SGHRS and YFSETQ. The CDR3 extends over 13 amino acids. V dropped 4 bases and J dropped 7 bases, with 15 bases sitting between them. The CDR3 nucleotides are TGCGCCAGCAGCCCACTAGACTGGTCGGAGCAGTACTTC. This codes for CASSPLDWSEQYF.

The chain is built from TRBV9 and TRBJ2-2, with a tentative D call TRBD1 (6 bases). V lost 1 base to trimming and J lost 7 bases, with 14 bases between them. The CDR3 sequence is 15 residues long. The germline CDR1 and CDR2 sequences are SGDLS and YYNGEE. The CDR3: CASSVWTAPGGELFF. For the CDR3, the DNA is TGTGCCAGCAGCGTATGGACAGCCCCCGGCGGGGAGCTGTTTTTT.

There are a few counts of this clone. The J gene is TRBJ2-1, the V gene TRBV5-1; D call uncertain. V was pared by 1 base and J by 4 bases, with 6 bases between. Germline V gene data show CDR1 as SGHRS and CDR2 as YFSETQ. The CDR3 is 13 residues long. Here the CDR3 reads CASSLFQYNEQFF. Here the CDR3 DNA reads TGCGCCAGCAGCTTGTTTCAATACAATGAGCAGTTCTTC.

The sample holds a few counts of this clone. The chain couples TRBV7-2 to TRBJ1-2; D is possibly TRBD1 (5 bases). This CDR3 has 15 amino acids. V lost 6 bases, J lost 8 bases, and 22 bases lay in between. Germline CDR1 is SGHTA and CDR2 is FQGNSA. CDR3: CASSRDGGNLMGYTF. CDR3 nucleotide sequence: TGTGCCAGCAGTAGAGACGGGGGGAACCTTATGGGCTACACCTTC.

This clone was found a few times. CDR3 residues: CASSLGQGGYTF. The CDR3 DNA reads TGCGCCAGCAGCTTGGGACAGGGGGGCTACACCTTC. V is TRBV5-1 and J is TRBJ1-2; 8 nucleotides agree with TRBD1. The V gene's germline CDR1 is SGHRS and CDR2 YFSETQ. CDR3 length: 12 residues. Unmatched junction bases numbered 0, after V lost 0 bases and J lost 8 bases.

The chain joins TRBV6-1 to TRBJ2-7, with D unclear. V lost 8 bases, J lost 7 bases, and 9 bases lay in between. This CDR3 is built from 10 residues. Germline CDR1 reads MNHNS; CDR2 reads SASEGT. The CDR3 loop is CASAGKEQYF. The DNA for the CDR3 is TGTGCCAGCGCAGGAAAGGAGCAGTACTTC.